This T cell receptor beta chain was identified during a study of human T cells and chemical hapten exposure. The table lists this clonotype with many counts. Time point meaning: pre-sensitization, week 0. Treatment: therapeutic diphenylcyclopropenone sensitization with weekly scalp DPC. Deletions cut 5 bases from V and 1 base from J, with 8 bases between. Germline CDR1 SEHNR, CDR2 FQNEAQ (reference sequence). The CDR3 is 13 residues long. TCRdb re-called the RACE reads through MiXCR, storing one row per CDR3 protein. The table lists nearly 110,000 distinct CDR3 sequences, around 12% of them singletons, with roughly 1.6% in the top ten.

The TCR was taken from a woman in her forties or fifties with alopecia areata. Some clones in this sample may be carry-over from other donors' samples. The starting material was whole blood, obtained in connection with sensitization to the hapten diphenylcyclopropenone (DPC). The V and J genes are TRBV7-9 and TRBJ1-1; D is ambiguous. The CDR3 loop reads CASSVVSNTEAFF. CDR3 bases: TGTGCCAGCAGCGTAGTATCGAACACTGAAGCTTTCTTT.